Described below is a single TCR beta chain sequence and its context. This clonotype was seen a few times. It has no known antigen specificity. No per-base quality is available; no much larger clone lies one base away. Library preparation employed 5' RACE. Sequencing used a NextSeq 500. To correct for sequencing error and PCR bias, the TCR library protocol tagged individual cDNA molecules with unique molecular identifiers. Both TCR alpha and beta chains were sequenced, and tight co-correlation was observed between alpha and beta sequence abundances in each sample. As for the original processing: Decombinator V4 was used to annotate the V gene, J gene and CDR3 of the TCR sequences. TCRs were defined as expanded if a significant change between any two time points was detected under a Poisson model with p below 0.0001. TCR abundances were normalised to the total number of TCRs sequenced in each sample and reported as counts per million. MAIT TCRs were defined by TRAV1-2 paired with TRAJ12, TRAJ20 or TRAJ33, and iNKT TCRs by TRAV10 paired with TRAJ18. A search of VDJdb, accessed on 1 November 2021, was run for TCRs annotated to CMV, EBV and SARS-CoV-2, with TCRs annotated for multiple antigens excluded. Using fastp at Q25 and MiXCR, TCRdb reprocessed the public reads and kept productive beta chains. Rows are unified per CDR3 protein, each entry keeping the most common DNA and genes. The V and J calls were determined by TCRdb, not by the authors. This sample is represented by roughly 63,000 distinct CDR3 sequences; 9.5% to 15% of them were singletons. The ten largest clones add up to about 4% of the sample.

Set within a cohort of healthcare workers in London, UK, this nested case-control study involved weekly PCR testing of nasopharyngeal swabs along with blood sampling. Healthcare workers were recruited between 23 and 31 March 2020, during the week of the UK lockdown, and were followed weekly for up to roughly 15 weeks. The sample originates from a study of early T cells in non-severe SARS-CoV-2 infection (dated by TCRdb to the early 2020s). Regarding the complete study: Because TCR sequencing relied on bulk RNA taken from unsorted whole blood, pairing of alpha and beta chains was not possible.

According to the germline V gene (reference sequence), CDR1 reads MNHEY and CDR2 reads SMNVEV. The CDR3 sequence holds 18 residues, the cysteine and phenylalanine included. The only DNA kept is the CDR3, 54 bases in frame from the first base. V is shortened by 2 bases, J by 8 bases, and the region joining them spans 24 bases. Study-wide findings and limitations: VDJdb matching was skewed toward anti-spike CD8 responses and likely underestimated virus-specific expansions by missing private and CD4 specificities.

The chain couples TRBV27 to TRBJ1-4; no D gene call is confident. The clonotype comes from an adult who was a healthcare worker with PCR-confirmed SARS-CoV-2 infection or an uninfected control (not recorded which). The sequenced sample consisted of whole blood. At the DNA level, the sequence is TGTGCCAGCAGTTTAAACCTCCGGAATAGGCCAAACGGGGAAAAACTGTTTTTT. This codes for CASSLNLRNRPNGEKLFF.